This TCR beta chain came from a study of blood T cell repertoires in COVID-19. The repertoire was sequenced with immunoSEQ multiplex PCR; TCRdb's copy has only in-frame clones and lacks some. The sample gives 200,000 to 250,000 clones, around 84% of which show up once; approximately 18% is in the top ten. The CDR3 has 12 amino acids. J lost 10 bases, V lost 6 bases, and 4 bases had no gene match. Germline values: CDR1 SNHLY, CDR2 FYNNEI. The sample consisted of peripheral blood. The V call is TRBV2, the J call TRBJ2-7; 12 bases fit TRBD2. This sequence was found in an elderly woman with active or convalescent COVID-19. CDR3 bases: TGTGCCAGCAGGGGGACTAGCGGGCGACAGTACTTC. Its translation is CASRGTSGRQYF.